The 2 T cell receptor beta chains in this list originate from one sample, sequenced in a study of CD8+CD57+ T cells in acquired aplastic anemia (dated by TCRdb to the late 2010s). The instrument was an Illumina HiSeq 2000. Profiling of TCR beta VDJ combinations and CDR3 sequences used genomic DNA as the template. Starting from the raw public reads, TCRdb applied fastp trimming at Q25, assembled clones with MiXCR and retained in-frame beta chains. Identical CDR3 protein sequences are pooled into one entry, listed with their most common genes and DNA. For this sample there are 150,000 to 200,000 distinct CDR3 sequences; 47% appear just once. Together, the top ten hold under 1.2% of the sample. Patients chosen for sequencing had shown expansion of CD8+CD57+ cells by flow cytometry. Input material: sorted CD4+, CD8+, or CD8+CD57+ T cells (not recorded which) from PBMCs. The origin of the receptors is a human donor with aplastic anemia.

This clonotype was seen a single time. The chain links TRBV2 to TRBJ2-7; D remains unclear. Trimming stripped 6 bases from V and 4 bases from J, with 13 bases between. CDR1 SNHLY and CDR2 FYNNEI come from the germline V gene. This CDR3 spans 13 amino acids. The CDR3 DNA reads TGTGCCAGCAGATCTGACGTGGGGTACGAGCAGTACTTC. It is translated as CASRSDVGYEQYF.

This clonotype was seen at least ten times. As DNA, the CDR3 is TGTGCCAGTAGTATCGGACAGTCGGCGTATGGCTACACCTTC. Translating it yields CASSIGQSAYGYTF. The genes are TRBV19 and TRBJ1-2; TRBD1 is a possible D gene (6 bases). V was shortened by 3 bases and J by 5 bases, with 13 bases between the two germline ends. This CDR3 region has 14 residues. Germline assignment: CDR1 LNHDA and CDR2 SQIVND (reference sequence). The variable domain in full, with the rest retrieved from reference TRBV19 and TRBJ1-2, is DGGITQSPKYLFRKEGQNVTLSCEQNLNHDAMYWYRQDPGQGLRLIYYSQIVNDFQKGDIAEGYSVSREKKESFPLTVTSAQKNPTAFYLCASSIGQSAYGYTFGSGTRLTVV.